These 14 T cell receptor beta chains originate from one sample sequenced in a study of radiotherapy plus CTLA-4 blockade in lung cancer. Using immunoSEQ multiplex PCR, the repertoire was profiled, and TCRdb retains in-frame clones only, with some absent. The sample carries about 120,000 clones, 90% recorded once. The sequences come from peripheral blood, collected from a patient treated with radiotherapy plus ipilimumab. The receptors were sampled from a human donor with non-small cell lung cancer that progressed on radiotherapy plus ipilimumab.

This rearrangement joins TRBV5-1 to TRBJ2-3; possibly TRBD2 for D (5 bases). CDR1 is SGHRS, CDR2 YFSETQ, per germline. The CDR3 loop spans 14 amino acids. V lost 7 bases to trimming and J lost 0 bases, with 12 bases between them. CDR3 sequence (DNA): TGCGCCAGCCAACAAGAGGGAAGCACAGATACGCAGTATTTT. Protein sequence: CASQQEGSTDTQYF.

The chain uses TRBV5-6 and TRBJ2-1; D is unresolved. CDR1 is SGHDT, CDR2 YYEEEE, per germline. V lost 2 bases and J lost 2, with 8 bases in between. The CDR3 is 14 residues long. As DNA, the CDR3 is TGTGCCAGCAGCTTTCCCAGGACCTACAATGAGCAGTTCTTC. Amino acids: CASSFPRTYNEQFF.

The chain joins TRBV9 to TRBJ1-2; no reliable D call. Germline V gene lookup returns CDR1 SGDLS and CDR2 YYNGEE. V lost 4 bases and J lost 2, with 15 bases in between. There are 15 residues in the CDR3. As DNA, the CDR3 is TGTGCCAGCAGCCCAAGGACGGCTGGCAACTATGGCTACACCTTC. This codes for CASSPRTAGNYGYTF.

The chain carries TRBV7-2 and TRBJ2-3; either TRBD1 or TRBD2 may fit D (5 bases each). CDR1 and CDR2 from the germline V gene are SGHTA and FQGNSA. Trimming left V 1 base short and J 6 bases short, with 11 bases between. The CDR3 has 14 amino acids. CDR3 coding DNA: TGTGCCAGCAGCTTAGGAGGGGTTCAGGATACGCAGTATTTT. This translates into CASSLGGVQDTQYF.

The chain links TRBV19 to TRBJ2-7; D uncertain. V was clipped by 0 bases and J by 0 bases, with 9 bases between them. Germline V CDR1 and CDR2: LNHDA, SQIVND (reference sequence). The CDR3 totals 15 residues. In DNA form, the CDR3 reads TGTGCCAGTAGTATAGATCGTCCGAGCTCCTACGAGCAGTACTTC. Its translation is CASSIDRPSSYEQYF. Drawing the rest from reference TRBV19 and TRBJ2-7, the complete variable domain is DGGITQSPKYLFRKEGQNVTLSCEQNLNHDAMYWYRQDPGQGLRLIYYSQIVNDFQKGDIAEGYSVSREKKESFPLTVTSAQKNPTAFYLCASSIDRPSSYEQYFGPGTRLTVT.

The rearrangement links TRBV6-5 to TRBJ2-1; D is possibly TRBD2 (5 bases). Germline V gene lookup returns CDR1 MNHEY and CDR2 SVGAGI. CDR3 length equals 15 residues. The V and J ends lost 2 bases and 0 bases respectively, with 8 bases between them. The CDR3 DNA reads TGTGCCAGCAGTTACGTTGGGAGCTCCTACAATGAGCAGTTCTTC. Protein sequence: CASSYVGSSYNEQFF.

For the CDR3, the DNA is TGTGCCATCAGTGAACCGAGCTCTGGAAACACCATATATTTT. It codes for CAISEPSSGNTIYF. The rearrangement uses TRBV10-3 and TRBJ1-3; no reliable D call. In germline, CDR1 is ENHRY, CDR2 SYGVKD. V was trimmed by 3 bases and J by 0 bases, leaving 6 bases between them. This CDR3 is built from 14 residues.

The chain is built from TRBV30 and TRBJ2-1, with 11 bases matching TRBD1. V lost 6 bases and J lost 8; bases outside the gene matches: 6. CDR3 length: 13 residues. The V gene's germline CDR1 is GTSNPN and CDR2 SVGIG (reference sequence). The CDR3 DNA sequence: TGTGCCTGTTCGGACAGGGGGCCGTATGAGCAGTTCTTC. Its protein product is CACSDRGPYEQFF.

The CDR3 sequence: CASSSRQGANYGYTF. CDR3 coding DNA: TGTGCCAGCAGTTCCCGACAGGGGGCTAACTATGGCTACACCTTC. The chain carries TRBV6-6 and TRBJ1-2; 9 nucleotides align to TRBD1. Unmatched junction bases numbered 3, after V lost 4 bases and J lost 0 bases. Germline V gene sequence: CDR1 MNHNY, CDR2 SVGAGI (reference sequence). This CDR3 comprises 15 residues.

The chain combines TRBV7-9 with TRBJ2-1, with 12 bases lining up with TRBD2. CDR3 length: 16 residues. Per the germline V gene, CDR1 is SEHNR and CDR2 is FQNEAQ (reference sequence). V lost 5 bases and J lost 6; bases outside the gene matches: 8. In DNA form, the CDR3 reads TGTGCCAGCAGCCCGCGGGGACTAGCGGGTTTCAATGAGCAGTTCTTC. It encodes CASSPRGLAGFNEQFF.

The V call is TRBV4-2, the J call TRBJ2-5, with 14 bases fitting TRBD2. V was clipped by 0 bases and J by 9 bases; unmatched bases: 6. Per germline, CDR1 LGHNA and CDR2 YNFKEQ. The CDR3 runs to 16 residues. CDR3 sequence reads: CASSQEGTSGGRAQYF. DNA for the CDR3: TGTGCCAGCAGCCAAGAAGGGACTAGCGGGGGAAGGGCCCAGTACTTC.

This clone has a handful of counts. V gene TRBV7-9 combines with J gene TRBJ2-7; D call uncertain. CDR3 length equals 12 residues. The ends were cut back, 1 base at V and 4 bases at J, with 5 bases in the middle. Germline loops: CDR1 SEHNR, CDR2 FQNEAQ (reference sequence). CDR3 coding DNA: TGTGCCAGCAGCTTAGATTGGTACGAGCAGTACTTC. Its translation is CASSLDWYEQYF.

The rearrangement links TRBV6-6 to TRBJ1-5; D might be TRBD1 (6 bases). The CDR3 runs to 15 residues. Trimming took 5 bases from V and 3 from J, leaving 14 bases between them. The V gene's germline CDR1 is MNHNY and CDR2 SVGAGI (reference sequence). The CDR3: CASSPTGMNNQPQHF. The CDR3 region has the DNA TGTGCCAGCAGTCCTACAGGGATGAACAATCAGCCCCAGCATTTT.

The CDR3 spells CASSSPPEGMNTEAFF. The CDR3 DNA reads as TGCGCCAGCAGCTCCCCCCCGGAGGGGATGAACACTGAAGCTTTCTTT. The gene calls are TRBV5-1 and TRBJ1-1, with D possibly TRBD1 on 5 matching bases. The ends were cut back, 3 bases at V and 0 bases at J, with 15 bases in the middle. In germline, CDR1 is SGHRS, CDR2 YFSETQ. The CDR3 is 16 amino acids.